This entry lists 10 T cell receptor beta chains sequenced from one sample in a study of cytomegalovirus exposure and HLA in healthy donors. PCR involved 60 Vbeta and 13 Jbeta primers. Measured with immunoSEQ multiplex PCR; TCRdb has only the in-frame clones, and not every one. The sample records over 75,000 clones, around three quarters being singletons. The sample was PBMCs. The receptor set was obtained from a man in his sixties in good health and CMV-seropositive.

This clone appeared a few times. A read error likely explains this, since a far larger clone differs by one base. CDR3 sequence (DNA): TGTGCCAGCAGCCAAGATCCGGGGGGCCTAAACAATGAGCAGTTCTTC. It yields the protein CASSQDPGGLNNEQFF. This chain uses TRBV7-3 with TRBJ2-1, with a tentative D call TRBD2 (7 bases). The V end lost 5 bases, the J end lost 5 bases, and 19 bases lay between the germline ends. Per the germline V gene, CDR1 is SGHTA and CDR2 is FQGTGA. The CDR3 length is 16 residues.

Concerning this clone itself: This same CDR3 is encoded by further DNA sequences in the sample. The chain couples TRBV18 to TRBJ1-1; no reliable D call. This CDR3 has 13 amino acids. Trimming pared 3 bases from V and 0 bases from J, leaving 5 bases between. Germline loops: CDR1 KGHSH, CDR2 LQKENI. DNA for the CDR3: TGTGCCAGCTCACCCCGTTTGAACACTGAAGCTTTCTTT. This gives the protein CASSPRLNTEAFF.

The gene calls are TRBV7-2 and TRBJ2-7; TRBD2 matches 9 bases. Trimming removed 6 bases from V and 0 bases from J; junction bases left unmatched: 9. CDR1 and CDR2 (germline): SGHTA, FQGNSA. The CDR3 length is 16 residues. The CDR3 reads CASRDRLAGFSYEQYF. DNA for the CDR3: TGTGCCAGCAGGGACCGTCTAGCGGGGTTCTCCTACGAGCAGTACTTC.

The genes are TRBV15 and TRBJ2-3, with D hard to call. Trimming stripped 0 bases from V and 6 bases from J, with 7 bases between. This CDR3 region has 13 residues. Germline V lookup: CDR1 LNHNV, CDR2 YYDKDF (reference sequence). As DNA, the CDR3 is TGTGCCACCAGCAGAGATACTACGGATACGCAGTATTTT. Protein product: CATSRDTTDTQYF.

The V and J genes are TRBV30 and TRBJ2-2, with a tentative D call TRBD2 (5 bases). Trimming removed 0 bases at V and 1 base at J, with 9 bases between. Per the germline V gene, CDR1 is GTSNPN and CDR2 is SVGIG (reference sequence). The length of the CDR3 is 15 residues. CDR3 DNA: TGTGCCTGGAGTGTAGGAGGCGTGAACACCGGGGAGCTGTTTTTT. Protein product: CAWSVGGVNTGELFF.

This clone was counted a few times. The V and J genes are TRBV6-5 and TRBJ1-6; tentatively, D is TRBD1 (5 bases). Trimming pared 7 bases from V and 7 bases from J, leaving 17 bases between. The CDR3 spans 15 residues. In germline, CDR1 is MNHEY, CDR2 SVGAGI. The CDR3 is CASIVGPYGNSPLHF. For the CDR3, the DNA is TGTGCCAGCATCGTGGGGCCTTATGGGAATTCACCCCTCCACTTT.

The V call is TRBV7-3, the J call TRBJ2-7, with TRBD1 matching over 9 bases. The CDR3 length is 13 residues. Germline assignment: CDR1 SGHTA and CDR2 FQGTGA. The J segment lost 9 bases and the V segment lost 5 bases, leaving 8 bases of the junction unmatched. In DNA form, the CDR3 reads TGTGCCAGCAGCGCCGGGACAGGGAAGGCGCAGTACTTC. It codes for CASSAGTGKAQYF.

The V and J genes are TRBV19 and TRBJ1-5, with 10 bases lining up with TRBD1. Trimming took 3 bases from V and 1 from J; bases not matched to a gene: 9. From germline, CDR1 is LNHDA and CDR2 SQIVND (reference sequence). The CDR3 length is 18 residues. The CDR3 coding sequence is TGTGCCAGTAGTATCACGGGACAGGGGATAAGGAGCAATCAGCCCCAGCATTTT. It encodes CASSITGQGIRSNQPQHF.

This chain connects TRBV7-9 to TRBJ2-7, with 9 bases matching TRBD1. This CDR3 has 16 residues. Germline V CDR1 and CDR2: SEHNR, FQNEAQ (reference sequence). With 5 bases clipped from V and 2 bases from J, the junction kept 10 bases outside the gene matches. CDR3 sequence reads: CASSGYYGQGTYEQYF. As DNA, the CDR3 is TGTGCCAGCAGCGGATACTACGGACAGGGGACCTACGAGCAGTACTTC.

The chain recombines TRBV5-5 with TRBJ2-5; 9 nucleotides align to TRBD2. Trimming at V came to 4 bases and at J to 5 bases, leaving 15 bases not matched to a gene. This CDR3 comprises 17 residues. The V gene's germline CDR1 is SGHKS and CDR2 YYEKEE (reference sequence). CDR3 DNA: TGTGCCAGCAGCCGAAGGGGTCCGGGACTAGCTGGTGAGACCCAGTACTTC. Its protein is CASSRRGPGLAGETQYF.